A selection of T cell receptor beta chains follows, all from one sample in a study of blood T cell repertoires in COVID-19. Assay used: immunoSEQ multiplex PCR; TCRdb lists only in-frame clones, some missing. The sample has approximately 220,000 clones, around 87% seen once. The sample consisted of peripheral blood. These receptors all stem from a man aged 55-75 years with acute or convalescent COVID-19. CDR3s include the opening cysteine and the closing phenylalanine or tryptophan. The D gene is left open where the match is weak.

d_call j_call v_call cdr3_aa
- TRBJ2-6 TRBV7-3 CASSLGQNSGANVLTF
- TRBJ1-5 TRBV3-1/TRBV3-2 CASSPAGGYNQPQHF
- TRBJ1-2 TRBV4-1 CASSQDRTGGGYTF
- TRBJ1-1 TRBV19 CASSIMGGRSGTEAFF
- TRBJ1-6 TRBV4-2 CASSQGAGLGGSPLHF
- TRBJ2-6 TRBV19 CASSRGIDVLTF
TRBD2 TRBJ2-2 TRBV11-2 CASSTLGLAGGPGTGELFF
TRBD1 TRBJ1-1 TRBV3-1/TRBV3-2 CASSQGSAIGTGIEAFF
- TRBJ2-1 TRBV28 CASSFLNEQFF
TRBD1 TRBJ1-1 TRBV18 CASSPRTGFRNTEAFF
- TRBJ2-5 TRBV6-2/TRBV6-3 CASSYARGETQYF
TRBD1 TRBJ2-3 TRBV11-2 CASSLGIGQGPDTQYF
- TRBJ1-1 TRBV27 CASSLAGEGTEAFF
TRBD1 TRBJ1-1 TRBV10-3 CAIRGQGKMNTEAFF
- TRBJ2-7 TRBV5-5 CASRNPRDNYEQYF
- TRBJ2-7 TRBV2 CASRSRLDPAYEQYF
TRBD1 TRBJ1-2 TRBV10-2 CASRAAGGRWGYTF
- TRBJ2-3 TRBV27 CASSPRATRSTDTQYF
TRBD1 TRBJ2-1 TRBV27 CASSSSAGTEEFF
TRBD2 TRBJ2-2 TRBV28 CASRRGLAGGNTGELFF
TRBD1 TRBJ2-3 TRBV7-2 CASSLETGVSTQYF